The following is a T cell receptor beta chain sequence with its context. Its antigen is currently unknown. This sample is drawn from a study of OX40 agonist ivuxolimab in advanced cancers. About the study: Patients received ivuxolimab, an agonistic anti-OX40 (CD134) antibody. General observations from the study: Some nonresponders also had low normalized T-cell clonal expansion. At 0.1 to 3.0 mg/kg and by week 6, clonal expansion occurred in CD4+ and CD8+ blood T cells.

The CDR3 is made up of 13 amino acids. V was clipped by 5 bases and J by 4 bases, with 11 bases between them. CDR1 and CDR2 from the germline V gene are MDHEN and SYDVKM. The method was immunoSEQ multiplex PCR; TCRdb's version includes in-frame clones alone and lacks a portion of them. There are about 51,000 clones in the sample; roughly 80% occur only once, and approximately 2% lies in the top ten. This sequence was found in an adult with an advanced solid tumor such as melanoma, head and neck, liver or kidney cancer. The V gene is TRBV28, the J gene TRBJ1-1, with D perhaps matching TRBD1 (5 bases). The material sequenced was CD4+ or CD8+ T cells sorted from blood, taken in a trial of the OX40 agonist ivuxolimab. CDR3 in amino acids: CASSLNQGTEAFF. CDR3 bases: TGTGCCAGCAGTCTGAATCAGGGCACTGAAGCTTTCTTT. Combining the CDR3 with reference TRBV28 and TRBJ1-1 gives the whole variable domain DVKVTQSSRYLVKRTGEKVFLECVQDMDHENMFWYRQDPGLGLRLIYFSYDVKMKEKGDIPEGYSVSREKKERFSLILESASTNQTSMYLCASSLNQGTEAFFGQGTRLTVV.